This paragraph reports one T cell receptor beta chain. This clone came up once. Its binding antigen is unknown. No base quality information exists; no much larger clone differs at one position. The goal of deep resolution MiSeq sequencing was a depth between 1 in 1 million and 1 in 200,000 T cells, and coverage averaged 10x per clonotype. The immunoSEQ hsTCRB Kit was used to generate TCR beta libraries. Processing in the source paper ran as follows. ImmunoSEQ Data Assistant and ImmunoSEQ Analyzer were used for data analysis, and V, D and J genes were assigned according to IMGT definitions. Clonality was computed as one minus normalized Shannon entropy of productive rearrangement frequencies, ranging from 0 to 1. Only overrepresented clonotypes making up at least 0.05% of each patient's repertoire were included in the public clonotype analysis. About a dozen age-matched healthy donor repertoires from immuneACCESS served as clonality controls. In its TCRdb copy, this immuneACCESS table keeps in-frame sequences only and misses some clones. Where compared with another copy, unresolved V genes explain less than half of these, and the others have no known cause. That table furnishes V, J and clone size, whereas the DNA furnished D and trimming. In all, the sample holds roughly 160,000 clones, and more than 65% of those were seen once. The ten largest clones add up to about 1.9% of the sample.

This sample was taken from a study of cytotoxic CD8 clonotypes in ibrutinib-treated CLL (dated by TCRdb to about 2021). Background for the entire study: In this cohort, 15 patients were treatment-naive and 11 to 12 were relapsed/refractory, while 17 to 18 had unmutated IGHV. Partial responses were observed in about 25 patients and complete responses in 2; after a median follow-up of around 68 months, remission was maintained in some 14 patients and progression was observed in around twelve. Samples at response were collected after a median of approximately twelve months of treatment, with a range of 6 to 36 months. On average, each sample had approximately 260,000 productive templates and approximately 85,000 productive rearrangements. Longitudinal samples were obtainable from about 30% of the 86 participants in the trial. Cryopreserved peripheral blood mononuclear cells were obtained prior to treatment, at the time of response, and at either disease progression or sustained remission. Patients were still on ibrutinib when every remission and progressive disease sample was collected.

The paper's findings and limits, for the study overall: At baseline, clonality was higher than in age-matched healthy donors and showed a strong correlation with circulating CD8+ T-cell counts. Lymph node repertoires were not examined, and the timing of sampling was not matched between patients in sustained remission and those whose disease progressed. At ibrutinib response clonality went up, during sustained remission it held steady, and at progression it dropped back toward baseline. Public clonotypes were rare and either shrank or stayed stable during treatment, and the rise in clonality at ibrutinib response reflected expansion of private clonotypes.

The time point label on this specimen signifies: 12 months on ibrutinib. Roughly 2 micrograms of genomic DNA were extracted from cryopreserved PBMCs for TCR beta library preparation. High-throughput TCR beta sequencing was performed on longitudinal blood samples from CLL patients receiving ibrutinib monotherapy. The patients were enrolled in a single-center, open-label phase 2 trial of ibrutinib monotherapy. From V the trimming removes 4 bases and from J it removes 2 bases, while the gene matches leave 12 bases of the junction unaccounted for. CDR1 is given as SGHTS and CDR2 as YDEGEE, both from the germline V gene. The cysteine opens and the phenylalanine closes a CDR3 of 17 amino acids. Only CDR3 DNA is held: 51 bases, read in frame from base 1.

The source of this sequence is a human donor with chronic lymphocytic leukemia. The sequence joins TRBV5-8 to TRBJ1-5; TRBD1 agrees with 7 junctional bases. The specimen comprised PBMCs, sampled after 12 months of ibrutinib treatment. The CDR3 region: CASSGGTVPIGNQPQHF. The DNA sequence reads TGTGCCAGCAGCGGGGGGACAGTCCCGATTGGCAATCAGCCCCAGCATTTT.